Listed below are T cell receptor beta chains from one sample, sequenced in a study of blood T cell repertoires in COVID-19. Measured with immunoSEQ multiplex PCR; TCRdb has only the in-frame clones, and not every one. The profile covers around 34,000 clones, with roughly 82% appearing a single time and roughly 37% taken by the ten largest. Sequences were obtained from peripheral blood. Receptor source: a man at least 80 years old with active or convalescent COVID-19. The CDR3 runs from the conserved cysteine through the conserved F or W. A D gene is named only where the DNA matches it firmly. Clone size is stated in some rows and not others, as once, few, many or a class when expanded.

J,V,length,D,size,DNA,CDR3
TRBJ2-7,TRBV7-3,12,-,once,TGTGCCAGCAGGCAGTACCCCTACGAGCAGTACTTC,CASRQYPYEQYF
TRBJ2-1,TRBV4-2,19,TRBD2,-,TGTGCCAGCAGCCAAACCCTGGCACTAGCGGGAGATCTCTACAATGAGCAGTTCTTC,CASSQTLALAGDLYNEQFF
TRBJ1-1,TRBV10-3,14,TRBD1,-,TGTGCCATCACTGGGGGACAGGGTGCCCCACAAGCTTTCTTT,CAITGGQGAPQAFF
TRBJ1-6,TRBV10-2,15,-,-,TGCGCCAGCAGTGAGTCGGGGACTACTAATTCACCCCTCCACTTT,CASSESGTTNSPLHF
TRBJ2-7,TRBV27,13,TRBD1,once,TGTGCCAGCAGTTCCTCATCGACAGGGGAGTGGTACTTC,CASSSSSTGEWYF
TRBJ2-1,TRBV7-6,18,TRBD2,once,TGTGCCAGCAGCTTGAAAGGGACTAGCGGGAGCCGATACAATGAGCAGTTCTTC,CASSLKGTSGSRYNEQFF
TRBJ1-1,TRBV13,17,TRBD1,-,TGTGCCAGCAGATTCCCGGGACAGGGGGCTGCTGGGACTGAAGCTTTCTTT,CASRFPGQGAAGTEAFF
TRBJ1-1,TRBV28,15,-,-,TGTGCCAGCAGTTCCGTGTGGAGGCGGAACACTGAAGCTTTCTTT,CASSSVWRRNTEAFF
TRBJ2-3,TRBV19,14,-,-,TGTGCCAGTGGGAGGGGGACGGACCCAGATACGCAGTATTTT,CASGRGTDPDTQYF
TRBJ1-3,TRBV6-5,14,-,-,TGTGCCACTGATGAACAGGCCTCTGGAAACACCATATATTTT,CATDEQASGNTIYF
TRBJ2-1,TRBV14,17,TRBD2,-,TGTGCCAGCAGCCAAGATTTAAGCGGGAGGATCTACAATGAGCAGTTCTTC,CASSQDLSGRIYNEQFF
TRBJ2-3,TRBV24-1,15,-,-,TGTGCCACCAGTGACGTACAGGCGCGCACAGATACGCAGTATTTT,CATSDVQARTDTQYF
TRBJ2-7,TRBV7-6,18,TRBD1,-,TGTGCCAGCAGCTTAGCCAGTGGGAAAGCGGGACAGGGTTTCGAGCAGTACTTC,CASSLASGKAGQGFEQYF
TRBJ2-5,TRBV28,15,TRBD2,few,TGTGCCAGCCAGAGGGGACTAGCGGGAACAGAGACCCAGTACTTC,CASQRGLAGTETQYF
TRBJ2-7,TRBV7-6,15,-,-,TGTGCCAGCAGCTTAGGGGAAGGGGTCTCCTACGAGCAGTACTTC,CASSLGEGVSYEQYF
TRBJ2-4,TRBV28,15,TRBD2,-,TGTGCCAGCAGCCGCGGGGGGGACAGCAAAAACATTCAGTACTTC,CASSRGGDSKNIQYF
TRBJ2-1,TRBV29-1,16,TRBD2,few,TGCAGCGTTGAAATTTCTAGCGGGAGATCCTACAATGAGCAGTTCTTC,CSVEISSGRSYNEQFF
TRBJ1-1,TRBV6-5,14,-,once,TGTGCCAGCAGAGGCCCCGGGGGGAACACTGAAGCTTTCTTT,CASRGPGGNTEAFF
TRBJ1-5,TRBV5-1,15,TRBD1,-,TGCGCCAGGACGGGACAGACACATAGCAATCAGCCCCAGCATTTT,CARTGQTHSNQPQHF
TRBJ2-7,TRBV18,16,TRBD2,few,TGTGCCAGCTCACCACCGCAGACTAGCGAGGCCCTCGAGCAGTACTTC,CASSPPQTSEALEQYF
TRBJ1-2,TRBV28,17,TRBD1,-,TGTGCCAGCAGTTTAGCGTCCAGGGGGCGCGGGAACTATGGCTACACCTTC,CASSLASRGRGNYGYTF
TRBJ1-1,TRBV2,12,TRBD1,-,TGTGGACTAGACAGGGTGCGCACTGAAGCTTTCTTT,CGLDRVRTEAFF
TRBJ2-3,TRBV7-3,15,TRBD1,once,TGTGCCAGCAGCTTTTCAGGACAGGGTACAGATACGCAGTATTTT,CASSFSGQGTDTQYF
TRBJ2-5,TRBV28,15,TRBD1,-,TGTGCCAGCAGTCGATGGGGACAGGGTCAAGAGACCCAGTACTTC,CASSRWGQGQETQYF
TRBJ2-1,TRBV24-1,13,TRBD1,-,TGTGCCACCAGTGACCGGACAGGGTGGGAGCAGTTCTTC,CATSDRTGWEQFF
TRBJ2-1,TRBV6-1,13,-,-,TGTGCCAGCAGTGAATACCGGGACAATGAGCAGTTCTTC,CASSEYRDNEQFF
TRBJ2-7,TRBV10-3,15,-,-,TGTGCCATCAGTGAGGCGAGGGGGGGGTCCTACGAGCAGTACTTC,CAISEARGGSYEQYF
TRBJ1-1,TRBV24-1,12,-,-,TGTGCCACCAGTGCCGAGGATGATAAAGCTTTCTTT,CATSAEDDKAFF
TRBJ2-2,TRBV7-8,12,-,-,TGTGCCAGCAGAGGGGCGACCGGGGAGCTGTTTTTT,CASRGATGELFF
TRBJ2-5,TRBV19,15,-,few,TGTGCCAGTAGTATATCCCCCGGAGGCCAAGAGACCCAGTACTTC,CASSISPGGQETQYF
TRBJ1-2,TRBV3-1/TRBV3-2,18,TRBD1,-,TGTGCCAGCAGCCGCCAGATGGGTACAGGGGGCAAAAGCTATGGCTACACCTTC,CASSRQMGTGGKSYGYTF
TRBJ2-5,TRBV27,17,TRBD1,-,TGTGCCAGCAGTTTATCGATAATCGACAGGGCCCAAGAGACCCAGTACTTC,CASSLSIIDRAQETQYF
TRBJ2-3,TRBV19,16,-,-,TGTGCCAGTAGTATCCGGCTTGGGGCTAGCGCAGATACGCAGTATTTT,CASSIRLGASADTQYF
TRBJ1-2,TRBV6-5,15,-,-,TGTGCCAGCAGTCCTCACGGGGAGAGTTACTATGGCTACACCTTC,CASSPHGESYYGYTF
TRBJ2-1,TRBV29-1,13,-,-,TGCAGCGCTAGAAGGCGGAACTACAATGAGCAGTTCTTC,CSARRRNYNEQFF
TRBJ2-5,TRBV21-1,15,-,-,TGTGCCAGGACCCCCGGGACAGGGGGCTTTGAGACCCAGTACTTC,CARTPGTGGFETQYF
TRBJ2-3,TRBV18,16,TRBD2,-,TGTGCCAGCTCACCTTTGGGACTAGCGGAGGGGGATACGCAGTATTTT,CASSPLGLAEGDTQYF
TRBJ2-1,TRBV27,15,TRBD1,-,TGTGCCAGCAGCAAGTCGGGACAGGGATACAATGAGCAGTTCTTC,CASSKSGQGYNEQFF
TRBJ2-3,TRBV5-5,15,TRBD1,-,TGTGCCAGCAGCTTGCCCAGGGGGCGGGTAGATACGCAGTATTTT,CASSLPRGRVDTQYF
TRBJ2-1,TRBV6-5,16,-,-,TGTGCCAGCAGTTACGATCTTGAGACAACTTACAATGAGCAGTTCTTC,CASSYDLETTYNEQFF
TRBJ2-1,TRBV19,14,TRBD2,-,TGTGCCAGTACCGGGACTAGCGGGATCAATGAGCAGTTCTTC,CASTGTSGINEQFF
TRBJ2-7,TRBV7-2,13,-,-,TGTGCCAGCAGCTTAGATCTTTACTACGAGCAGTACTTC,CASSLDLYYEQYF
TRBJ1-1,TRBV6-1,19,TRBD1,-,TGTGCCAGCAGTGAAGGGACAGGGGCTCCTGGGTTAGTGAACACTGAAGCTTTCTTT,CASSEGTGAPGLVNTEAFF
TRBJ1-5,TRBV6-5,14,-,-,TGTGCCAGCATAAGCGGGGGGATCAATCAGCCCCAGCATTTT,CASISGGINQPQHF
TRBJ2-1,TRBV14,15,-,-,TGTGCCAGCAGCCAAGAGATCAGCTCCTACAATGAGCAGTTCTTC,CASSQEISSYNEQFF
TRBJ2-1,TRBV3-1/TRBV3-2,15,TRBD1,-,TGTGCCAGCAGCCGGGACAGAACATCCTACAATGAGCAGTTCTTC,CASSRDRTSYNEQFF
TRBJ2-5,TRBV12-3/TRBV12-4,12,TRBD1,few,TGTGCCAGCAGTGGTTCGGGACAGTTGACCGACTTC,CASSGSGQLTDF
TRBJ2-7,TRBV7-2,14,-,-,TGTGCCAGCAGCTTAGCGGGCAGGGTCTACGAGCAGTACTTC,CASSLAGRVYEQYF
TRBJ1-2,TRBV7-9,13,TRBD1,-,TGTGCCAGCAGCTTAGCGGGGGACAGAGGCTACACCTTC,CASSLAGDRGYTF
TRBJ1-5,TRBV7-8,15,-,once,TGTGCCAGCAGCTTACAGTCGAATAGCAATCAGCCCCAGCATTTT,CASSLQSNSNQPQHF
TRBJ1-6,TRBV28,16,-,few,TGTGCCAGCAGCTCCGGGACTCGCGGGCGGAATTCACCCCTCCACTTT,CASSSGTRGRNSPLHF
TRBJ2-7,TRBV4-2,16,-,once,TGTGCCAGCAGCCAAGGAGTAGGGGCCGCTACCTACGAGCAGTACTTC,CASSQGVGAATYEQYF
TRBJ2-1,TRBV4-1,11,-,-,TGCGCCAGCAGCTTCCAGAATGAGCAGTTCTTC,CASSFQNEQFF